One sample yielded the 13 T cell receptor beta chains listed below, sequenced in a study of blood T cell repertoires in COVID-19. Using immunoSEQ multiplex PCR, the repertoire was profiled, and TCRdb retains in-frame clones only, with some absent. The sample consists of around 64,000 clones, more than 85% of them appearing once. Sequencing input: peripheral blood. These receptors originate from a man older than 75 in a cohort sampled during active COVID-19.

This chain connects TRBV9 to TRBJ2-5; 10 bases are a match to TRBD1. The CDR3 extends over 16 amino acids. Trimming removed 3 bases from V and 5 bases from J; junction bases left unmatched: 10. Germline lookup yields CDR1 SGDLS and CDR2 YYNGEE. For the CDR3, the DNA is TGTGCCAGCAGCGCTCAGACAGGGGGCAGAGCCGAGACCCAGTACTTC. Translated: CASSAQTGGRAETQYF.

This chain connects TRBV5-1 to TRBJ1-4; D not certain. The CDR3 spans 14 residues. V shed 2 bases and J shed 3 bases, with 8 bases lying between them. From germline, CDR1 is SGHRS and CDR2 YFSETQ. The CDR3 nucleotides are TGCGCCAGCAGCTTAGACAAGGCTAATGAAAAACTGTTTTTT. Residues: CASSLDKANEKLFF.

CDR3 region: CASSLGPNQPQHF. The DNA for the CDR3 is TGTGCCAGCAGCTTGGGCCCTAATCAGCCCCAGCATTTT. V is TRBV7-3 and J is TRBJ1-5, with D uncertain. Trimming shortened V by 3 bases and J by 4 bases, and 7 bases separated the two germline ends. The CDR3 loop spans 13 amino acids. CDR1 and CDR2 from the germline V gene are SGHTA and FQGTGA.

In nucleotides, the CDR3 is TGTGCCAGCAGCAGGGACTCGACCTACGAGCAGTACTTC. Translated: CASSRDSTYEQYF. The chain couples TRBV5-4 to TRBJ2-7, with TRBD2 as a possible D gene (6 bases). CDR1 SGHNT and CDR2 YYREEE come from the germline V gene (reference sequence). The CDR3 is made up of 13 amino acids. Trimming removed 4 bases at V and 2 bases at J, with 10 bases between. Full variable domain (missing parts from reference TRBV5-4 and TRBJ2-7): ETGVTQSPTHLIKTRGQQVTLRCSSQSGHNTVSWYQQALGQGPQFIFQYYREEENGRGNFPPRFSGLQFPNYSSELNVNALELDDSALYLCASSRDSTYEQYFGPGTRLTVT.

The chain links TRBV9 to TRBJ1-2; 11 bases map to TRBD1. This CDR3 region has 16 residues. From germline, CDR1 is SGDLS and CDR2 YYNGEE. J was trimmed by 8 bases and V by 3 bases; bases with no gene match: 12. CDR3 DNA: TGTGCCAGCAGCGGCCGGGACAGGGGGGCTATCAGGGGCTACACCTTC. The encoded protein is CASSGRDRGAIRGYTF. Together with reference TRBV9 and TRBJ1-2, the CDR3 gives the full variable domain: DSGVTQTPKHLITATGQRVTLRCSPRSGDLSVYWYQQSLDQGLQFLIQYYNGEERAKGNILERFSAQQFPDLHSELNLSSLELGDSALYFCASSGRDRGAIRGYTFGSGTRLTVV.

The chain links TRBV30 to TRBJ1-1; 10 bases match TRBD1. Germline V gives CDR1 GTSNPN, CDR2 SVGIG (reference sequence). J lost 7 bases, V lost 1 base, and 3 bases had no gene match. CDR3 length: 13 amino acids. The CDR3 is CAWSGTGGVEAFF. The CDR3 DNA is TGTGCCTGGAGTGGGACAGGGGGAGTTGAAGCTTTCTTT.

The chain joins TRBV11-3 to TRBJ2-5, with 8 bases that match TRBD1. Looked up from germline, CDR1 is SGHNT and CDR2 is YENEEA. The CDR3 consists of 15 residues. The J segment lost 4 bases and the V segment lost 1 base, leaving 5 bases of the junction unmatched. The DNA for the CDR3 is TGTGCCAGCAGCTTAGGAACAGGGGGAGGAGAGACCCAGTACTTC. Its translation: CASSLGTGGGETQYF. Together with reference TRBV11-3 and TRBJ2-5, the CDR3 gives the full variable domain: EAGVVQSPRYKIIEKKQPVAFWCNPISGHNTLYWYLQNLGQGPELLIRYENEEAVDDSQLPKDRFSAERLKGVDSTLKIQPAELGDSAVYLCASSLGTGGGETQYFGPGTRLLVL.

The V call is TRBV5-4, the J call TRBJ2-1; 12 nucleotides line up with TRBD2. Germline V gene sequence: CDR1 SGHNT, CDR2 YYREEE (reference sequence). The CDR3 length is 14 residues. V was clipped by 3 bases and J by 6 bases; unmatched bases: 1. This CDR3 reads CASSWTSGVNEQFF. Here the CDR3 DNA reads TGTGCCAGCAGCTGGACTAGCGGGGTCAATGAGCAGTTCTTC.

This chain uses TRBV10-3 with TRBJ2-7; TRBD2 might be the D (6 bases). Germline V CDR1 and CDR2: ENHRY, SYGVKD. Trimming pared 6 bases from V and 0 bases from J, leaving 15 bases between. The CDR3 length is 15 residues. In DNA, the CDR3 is TGTGCCATCAGCGAGGGGACGGGAGACTCCTACGAGCAGTACTTC. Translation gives CAISEGTGDSYEQYF.

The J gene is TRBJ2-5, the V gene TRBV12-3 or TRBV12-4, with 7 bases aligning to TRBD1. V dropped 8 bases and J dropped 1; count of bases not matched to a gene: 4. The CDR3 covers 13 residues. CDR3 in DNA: TGTGCCAGCGGCAGGGGGTTCCAAGAGACCCAGTACTTC. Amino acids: CASGRGFQETQYF.

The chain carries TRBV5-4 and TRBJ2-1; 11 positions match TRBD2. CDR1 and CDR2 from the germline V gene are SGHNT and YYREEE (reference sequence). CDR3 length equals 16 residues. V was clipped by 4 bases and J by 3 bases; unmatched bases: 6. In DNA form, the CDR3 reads TGTGCCAGCAGCCTCGGGACTAGCGGACTCTACAATGAGCAGTTCTTC. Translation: CASSLGTSGLYNEQFF.

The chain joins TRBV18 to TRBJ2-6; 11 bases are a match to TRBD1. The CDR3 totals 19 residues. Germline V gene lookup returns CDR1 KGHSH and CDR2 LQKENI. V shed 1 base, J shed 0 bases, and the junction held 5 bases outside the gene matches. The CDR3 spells CASSPRTGTGGSGANVLTF. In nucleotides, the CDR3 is TGTGCCAGCTCACCACGGACCGGGACAGGGGGCTCTGGGGCCAACGTCCTGACTTTC.

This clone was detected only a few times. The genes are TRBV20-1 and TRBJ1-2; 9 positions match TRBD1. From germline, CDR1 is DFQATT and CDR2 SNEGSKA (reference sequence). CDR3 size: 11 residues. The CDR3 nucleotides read TGCAGCGGGACAGGGAGCTATGGCTACACCTTC. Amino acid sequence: CSGTGSYGYTF.